These T cell receptor beta chains were read from a single sample in a study of T-cell memory formation after mild COVID-19. MiXCR, run by TCRdb on the 5' RACE reads, gives a single entry per CDR3 protein. The sample holds 89,000 or so distinct CDR3 sequences, around 13% seen once. Sequenced sample: PBMCs or a T cell subset sorted from them (not recorded which). Receptors were obtained from a man aged 18 to 30 who had mild COVID-19 (a few samples of this study predate the infection). Cell type and time point are not known. Both conserved end residues are part of each CDR3. A D gene is named only where the DNA matches it firmly. Clone size is shown for a subset of rows, as once, few, many or a class of expanded clone.

CDR3 length: 15; clone size: .; J gene: TRBJ2-1; V gene: TRBV20-1; D gene: .; CDR3 DNA: TGCAGTGCTAACGAGGGCATGTTGTCCTACAATGAGCAGTTCTTC; CDR3 protein: CSANEGMLSYNEQFF
CDR3 length: 15; clone size: few; J gene: TRBJ1-2; V gene: TRBV3-1; D gene: .; CDR3 DNA: TGTGCCAGCAGCCAAGGGACTCCGGGGGCGAAAGGCTACACCTTC; CDR3 protein: CASSQGTPGAKGYTF
CDR3 length: 14; clone size: .; J gene: TRBJ1-5; V gene: TRBV7-9; D gene: .; CDR3 DNA: TGTGCCAGCAGCTTAGGACAGACAAATCAGCCCCAGCATTTT; CDR3 protein: CASSLGQTNQPQHF
CDR3 length: 12; clone size: .; J gene: TRBJ2-3; V gene: TRBV27; D gene: .; CDR3 DNA: TGTGCCAGCAGTTCAGGGGTAGGGACGCAGTATTTT; CDR3 protein: CASSSGVGTQYF
CDR3 length: 15; clone size: few; J gene: TRBJ2-2; V gene: TRBV5-5; D gene: .; CDR3 DNA: TGTGCCAGCAGCTTGTGGCAGGGGTGGCCCGGGGAGCTGTTTTTT; CDR3 protein: CASSLWQGWPGELFF
CDR3 length: 16; clone size: .; J gene: TRBJ1-6; V gene: TRBV27; D gene: .; CDR3 DNA: TGTGCCAGCAGTTTATTGCCAGGGACTTATAATTCACCCCTCCACTTT; CDR3 protein: CASSLLPGTYNSPLHF
CDR3 length: 15; clone size: few; J gene: TRBJ2-3; V gene: TRBV7-6; D gene: .; CDR3 DNA: TGTGCCAGCAGCTTAGGCGGGCGGATCACAGATACGCAGTATTTT; CDR3 protein: CASSLGGRITDTQYF
CDR3 length: 13; clone size: many; J gene: TRBJ2-1; V gene: TRBV20-1; D gene: TRBD2; CDR3 DNA: TGCAGTGCAACCGGGACTAGGAGGAATGAGCAGTTCTTC; CDR3 protein: CSATGTRRNEQFF
CDR3 length: 16; clone size: .; J gene: TRBJ2-1; V gene: TRBV21-1; D gene: .; CDR3 DNA: TGTGCCAGCAGCAAAGCGGCCGCACCTCTCGGCAATGAGCAGTTCTTC; CDR3 protein: CASSKAAAPLGNEQFF
CDR3 length: 13; clone size: few; J gene: TRBJ2-5; V gene: TRBV9; D gene: .; CDR3 DNA: TGTGCCAGCAGCGATCCCCTACAAGAGACCCAGTACTTC; CDR3 protein: CASSDPLQETQYF
CDR3 length: 13; clone size: .; J gene: TRBJ1-5; V gene: TRBV9; D gene: .; CDR3 DNA: TGTGCCAGCAGCGTAGACCCGTCCCAGCCCCAGCATTTT; CDR3 protein: CASSVDPSQPQHF
CDR3 length: 17; clone size: .; J gene: TRBJ1-1; V gene: TRBV12-3/TRBV12-4; D gene: TRBD1; CDR3 DNA: TGTGCCAGCAGTCCACACGAGACAGGGAAAACGAACACTGAAGCTTTCTTT; CDR3 protein: CASSPHETGKTNTEAFF
CDR3 length: 16; clone size: few; J gene: TRBJ1-1; V gene: TRBV7-6; D gene: .; CDR3 DNA: TGTGCCAGCAGCCCTTCGGGGCCGTTACCGAACACTGAAGCTTTCTTT; CDR3 protein: CASSPSGPLPNTEAFF
CDR3 length: 14; clone size: few; J gene: TRBJ1-3; V gene: TRBV7-9; D gene: .; CDR3 DNA: TGTGCCAGCAGCAGCGCCGCATCTGGAAACACCATATATTTT; CDR3 protein: CASSSAASGNTIYF
CDR3 length: 12; clone size: .; J gene: TRBJ2-3; V gene: TRBV7-9; D gene: .; CDR3 DNA: TGTGCCAGCATGGGGGCGCCGGATACGCAGTATTTT; CDR3 protein: CASMGAPDTQYF
CDR3 length: 15; clone size: .; J gene: TRBJ1-6; V gene: TRBV7-9; D gene: .; CDR3 DNA: TGTGCCAGCAGCCTAGACAGGCGCCCGGTGGCACCCCTCCACTTT; CDR3 protein: CASSLDRRPVAPLHF
CDR3 length: 11; clone size: .; J gene: TRBJ1-2; V gene: TRBV7-2; D gene: .; CDR3 DNA: TGTGCCAGCAGCCTCAGTTTTGGCTACACCTTC; CDR3 protein: CASSLSFGYTF
CDR3 length: 11; clone size: .; J gene: TRBJ2-1; V gene: TRBV24-1; D gene: .; CDR3 DNA: TGTGCCTCCGGACGCCTCGATGAGCAGTTCTTC; CDR3 protein: CASGRLDEQFF
CDR3 length: 15; clone size: .; J gene: TRBJ2-3; V gene: TRBV12-3/TRBV12-4; D gene: .; CDR3 DNA: TGTGCCAGCAGTTACCTGGGGGGGCCGGTAGATACGCAGTATTTT; CDR3 protein: CASSYLGGPVDTQYF
CDR3 length: 15; clone size: .; J gene: TRBJ1-1; V gene: TRBV5-6; D gene: TRBD1; CDR3 DNA: TGTGCCAGCAGCTTCCGGGACAGGCTTCAGGAGGAAGCTTTCTTT; CDR3 protein: CASSFRDRLQEEAFF
CDR3 length: 15; clone size: .; J gene: TRBJ2-3; V gene: TRBV5-1; D gene: .; CDR3 DNA: TGCGCCAGCAGCTTGTACGGGCAAAACACAGATACGCAGTATTTT; CDR3 protein: CASSLYGQNTDTQYF
CDR3 length: 15; clone size: .; J gene: TRBJ2-3; V gene: TRBV9; D gene: TRBD1; CDR3 DNA: TGTGCAAGCCGCCTTGGGGACAGACCCACAGATACGCAGTATTTT; CDR3 protein: CASRLGDRPTDTQYF
CDR3 length: 12; clone size: .; J gene: TRBJ2-3; V gene: TRBV6-4; D gene: .; CDR3 DNA: TGTGCCTCCTGGTGGGGAACAGATACGCAGTATTTT; CDR3 protein: CASWWGTDTQYF
CDR3 length: 16; clone size: few; J gene: TRBJ2-1; V gene: TRBV7-9; D gene: TRBD1; CDR3 DNA: TGTGCCAGCAGCCCCCCCCGGACAGGGTATCGGGATGAGCAGTTCTTC; CDR3 protein: CASSPPRTGYRDEQFF
CDR3 length: 15; clone size: few; J gene: TRBJ2-7; V gene: TRBV2; D gene: .; CDR3 DNA: TGTGCCAGCAGGCTGGCCGACAGGCTTCTCGACGAGCAGTACTTC; CDR3 protein: CASRLADRLLDEQYF
CDR3 length: 14; clone size: .; J gene: TRBJ2-2; V gene: TRBV19; D gene: TRBD2; CDR3 DNA: TGTGCCAGTAGTACCCTGCTAGCGGACGGGGAGCTGTTTTTT; CDR3 protein: CASSTLLADGELFF
CDR3 length: 16; clone size: few; J gene: TRBJ2-2; V gene: TRBV5-1; D gene: .; CDR3 DNA: TGCGCCAGCAGAGGTGCTTCGGACCCGAACACCGGGGAGCTGTTTTTT; CDR3 protein: CASRGASDPNTGELFF
CDR3 length: 15; clone size: few; J gene: TRBJ1-2; V gene: TRBV5-5; D gene: TRBD1; CDR3 DNA: TGTGCCAGCACCGTCGAACCGGGACAGGTCTATGGCTACACCTTC; CDR3 protein: CASTVEPGQVYGYTF
CDR3 length: 15; clone size: few; J gene: TRBJ2-7; V gene: TRBV9; D gene: .; CDR3 DNA: TGTGCCAGCAGCGTAACCGGGACCTCCTCGTTCGAGCAGTACTTC; CDR3 protein: CASSVTGTSSFEQYF
CDR3 length: 12; clone size: many; J gene: TRBJ2-1; V gene: TRBV15; D gene: TRBD1; CDR3 DNA: TGTGCCACCGCGGACAGGGGCAATGAGCAGTTCTTC; CDR3 protein: CATADRGNEQFF
CDR3 length: 15; clone size: few; J gene: TRBJ2-3; V gene: TRBV7-2; D gene: .; CDR3 DNA: TGTGCCAGCAGCTCAAAGAGGAGGGTAGGAGATACGCAGTATTTT; CDR3 protein: CASSSKRRVGDTQYF
CDR3 length: 13; clone size: .; J gene: TRBJ2-7; V gene: TRBV29-1; D gene: TRBD2; CDR3 DNA: TGCAGCGTCGCCCCCAGCGGGGGGTACGAGCAGTACTTC; CDR3 protein: CSVAPSGGYEQYF
CDR3 length: 13; clone size: .; J gene: TRBJ2-1; V gene: TRBV24-1; D gene: .; CDR3 DNA: TGTGCCACCAGTGTTCGAGGGGGAGATGAGCAGTTCTTC; CDR3 protein: CATSVRGGDEQFF
CDR3 length: 14; clone size: .; J gene: TRBJ2-1; V gene: TRBV12-3/TRBV12-4; D gene: TRBD2; CDR3 DNA: TGTGCCAGCAGTGGACTAGGGATTTACAATGAGCAGTTCTTC; CDR3 protein: CASSGLGIYNEQFF
CDR3 length: 13; clone size: few; J gene: TRBJ1-4; V gene: TRBV7-9; D gene: .; CDR3 DNA: TGTGCCAGCAGCTGGGGTTCAGGGGAAAAACTGTTTTTT; CDR3 protein: CASSWGSGEKLFF
CDR3 length: 16; clone size: few; J gene: TRBJ2-1; V gene: TRBV3-1; D gene: TRBD2; CDR3 DNA: TGTGCCAGCAGGCCGACTAGCGGGGAGTCCTACAATGAGCAGTTCTTC; CDR3 protein: CASRPTSGESYNEQFF
CDR3 length: 15; clone size: few; J gene: TRBJ1-5; V gene: TRBV27; D gene: TRBD1; CDR3 DNA: TGTGCCAGTTCCGGGACAGGGCTTGGGGGTCAGCCCCAGCATTTT; CDR3 protein: CASSGTGLGGQPQHF
CDR3 length: 11; clone size: few; J gene: TRBJ2-3; V gene: TRBV6-2/TRBV6-3; D gene: .; CDR3 DNA: TGTGCCAGCAGCGTGGGAGATACGCAGTATTTT; CDR3 protein: CASSVGDTQYF
CDR3 length: 13; clone size: few; J gene: TRBJ1-2; V gene: TRBV7-9; D gene: .; CDR3 DNA: TGTGCCAGCAGCTTACTCGTTAGTATGGGCTACACCTTC; CDR3 protein: CASSLLVSMGYTF